The 2 T cell receptor beta chains below come from one sample, sequenced in a study of OX40 agonist ivuxolimab in advanced cancers. Only in-frame clones appear in the TCRdb table, and some are missing; sequencing was by immunoSEQ multiplex PCR. The profile covers around 62,000 clones, with roughly 90% appearing a single time and approximately 0.27% taken by the ten largest. This specimen was CD4+ or CD8+ T cells sorted from blood, taken in a trial of the OX40 agonist ivuxolimab. The receptor source for this set is an adult with an advanced solid tumor such as melanoma, head and neck, liver or kidney cancer.

The V call is TRBV14, the J call TRBJ2-5; no clear D gene. The CDR3 length is 12 residues. The ends were cut back, 5 bases at V and 2 bases at J, with 6 bases in the middle. From germline, CDR1 is SGHDN and CDR2 FVKESK. This chain's CDR3 is CASSYAQETQYF. CDR3 bases: TGTGCCAGCAGCTACGCTCAAGAGACCCAGTACTTC.

This clone was picked up one time. The rearrangement uses TRBV7-2 and TRBJ1-2, with a weak D call TRBD1 (6 bases). Trimming left V 5 bases short and J 7 bases short, with 14 bases between. Germline CDR1 is SGHTA and CDR2 is FQGNSA. The length of the CDR3 is 13 residues. CDR3 nucleotides: TGTGCCAGCAGCCGCTCGGTGGGGGCTGGCTACACCTTC. This gives the protein CASSRSVGAGYTF.